The 3 T cell receptor beta chains below were found in one sample sequenced in a study of T cell repertoires in cytomegalovirus infection. The antigens for these receptors are not known. TCRdb reprocessed the reads via MiXCR and lists one record per CDR3 protein. The data contain under 150,000 distinct CDR3 sequences, roughly 25% of them singletons. The sequencing sample was made of PBMCs, sequenced either directly or after in vitro stimulation (not recorded which). The receptors were gathered from a human donor in good health (CMV status not recorded). Some clones in this sample may be carry-over from other donors' samples.

This chain joins TRBV20-1 and TRBJ2-5, with 7 bases identical to TRBD1. CDR1 is DFQATT and CDR2 is SNEGSKA in the germline V gene (reference sequence). The ends lost 6 bases at V and 2 bases at J; junction bases unmatched: 9. This CDR3 is 14 amino acids long. The CDR3 DNA sequence: TGCAGTGCGGGACAACCGGGACAGCAAGAGACCCAGTACTTC. This translates into CSAGQPGQQETQYF.

The CDR3 loop reads CASSDVGRGEGYTF. The CDR3 DNA sequence: TGCGCCAGCAGTGATGTCGGGAGGGGTGAAGGCTACACCTTC. The chain has TRBV10-2 and TRBJ1-2, with a weak D call TRBD1 (5 bases). The length of the CDR3 is 14 residues. The germline V and J ends were trimmed by 3 bases and 8 bases, with 16 bases remaining between them. Looked up from germline, CDR1 is WSHSY and CDR2 is SAAADI.

The table lists this clonotype with a few counts. V and J are TRBV6-2 or TRBV6-3 and TRBJ1-5; no definite D call. Germline V CDR1 and CDR2: MNHEY, SVGEGT. The CDR3 is 16 residues long. The V gene lost 0 bases and the J gene lost 2 bases, with 11 bases spanning the gap. CDR3 sequence reads: CASSYSSTGGNQPQHF. CDR3 nucleotide sequence: TGTGCCAGCAGTTACTCCTCCACCGGGGGCAATCAGCCCCAGCATTTT.